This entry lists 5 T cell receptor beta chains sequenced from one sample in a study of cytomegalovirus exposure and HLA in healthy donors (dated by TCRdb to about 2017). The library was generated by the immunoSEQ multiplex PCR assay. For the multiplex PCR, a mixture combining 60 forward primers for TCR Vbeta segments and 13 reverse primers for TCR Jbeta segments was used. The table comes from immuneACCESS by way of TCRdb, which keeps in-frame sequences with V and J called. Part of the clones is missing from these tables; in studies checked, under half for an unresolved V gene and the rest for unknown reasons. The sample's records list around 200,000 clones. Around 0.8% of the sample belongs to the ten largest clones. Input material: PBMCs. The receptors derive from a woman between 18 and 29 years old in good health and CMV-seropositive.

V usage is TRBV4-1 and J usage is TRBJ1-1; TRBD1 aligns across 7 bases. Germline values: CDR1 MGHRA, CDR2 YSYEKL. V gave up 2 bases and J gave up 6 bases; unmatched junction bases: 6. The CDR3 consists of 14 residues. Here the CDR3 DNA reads TGCGCCAGCAGCCAACAACAGGGGACCCCTGAAGCTTTCTTT. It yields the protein CASSQQQGTPEAFF.

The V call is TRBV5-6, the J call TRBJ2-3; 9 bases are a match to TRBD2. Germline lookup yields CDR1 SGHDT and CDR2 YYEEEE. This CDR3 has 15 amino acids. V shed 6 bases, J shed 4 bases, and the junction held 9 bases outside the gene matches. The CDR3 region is CASTPGTSYADTQYF. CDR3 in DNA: TGTGCCAGCACTCCCGGGACTAGCTACGCAGATACGCAGTATTTT.

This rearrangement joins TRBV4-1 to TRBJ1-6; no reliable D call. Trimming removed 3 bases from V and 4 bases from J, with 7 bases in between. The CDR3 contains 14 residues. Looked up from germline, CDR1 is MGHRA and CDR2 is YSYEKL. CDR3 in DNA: TGCGCCAGCAGCCAGACATATTATAATTCACCCCTCCACTTT. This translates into CASSQTYYNSPLHF.

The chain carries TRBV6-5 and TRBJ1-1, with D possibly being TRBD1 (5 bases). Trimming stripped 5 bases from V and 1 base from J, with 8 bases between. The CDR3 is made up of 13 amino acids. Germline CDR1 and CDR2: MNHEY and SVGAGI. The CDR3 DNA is TGTGCCAGCAGTAAACAGGAGAACACTGAAGCTTTCTTT. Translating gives CASSKQENTEAFF.

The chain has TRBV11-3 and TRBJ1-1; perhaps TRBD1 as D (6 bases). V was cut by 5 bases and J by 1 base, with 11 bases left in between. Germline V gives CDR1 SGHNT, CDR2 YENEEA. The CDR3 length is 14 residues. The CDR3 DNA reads TGTGCCAGCAGCCTCAGGGGTACGAACACTGAAGCTTTCTTT. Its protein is CASSLRGTNTEAFF.